This is a list of T cell receptor beta chains from one sample in a study of blood T cells in healthy people across ages. TCRdb re-derived calls from the 5' RACE reads in MiXCR, one entry per CDR3 protein. Of 650,000 to 800,000 distinct CDR3 sequences detected, roughly 44% appear once; the ten largest clones hold roughly 19%. The sample was blood. These receptors came from a man aged 55 to 70 in good health. Both conserved end residues are part of each CDR3. D genes are given only for firm matches. Clone sizes are given selectively: once, few, many, or a class where the clone is expanded.

>TRBJ2-3|NA|NA|14|TRBV30
CAWSVNRHTDTQYF
TGTGCCTGGAGTGTAAACAGACACACAGATACGCAGTATTTT
>TRBJ2-1|NA|NA|13|TRBV7-2
CASSPPNRGKQFF
TGTGCCAGCAGCCCCCCTAACAGAGGGAAGCAGTTCTTC
>TRBJ2-3|TRBD1|NA|18|TRBV7-2
CASSLAGTGISSTDTQYF
TGTGCCAGCAGCTTAGCGGGGACAGGGATCTCTAGCACAGATACGCAGTATTTT
>TRBJ2-3|NA|NA|15|TRBV5-1
CASSFPRDPPGTQYF
TGCGCCAGCAGCTTTCCCAGGGACCCCCCGGGTACGCAGTATTTT
>TRBJ2-7|NA|NA|12|TRBV14
CASSHQGYEQYF
TGTGCCAGCAGCCATCAGGGGTACGAGCAGTACTTC
>TRBJ1-6|NA|NA|15|TRBV28
CASRRRSSYNSPLHF
TGTGCCAGCAGGAGGAGGAGCTCCTATAATTCACCCCTCCACTTT
>TRBJ1-1|TRBD1|NA|15|TRBV24-1
CATSEGDRVGTEAFF
TGTGCCACCAGTGAGGGGGACAGGGTTGGAACTGAAGCTTTCTTT
>TRBJ2-7|TRBD1|NA|14|TRBV20-1
CSAGDQGAIYEQYF
TGCAGTGCTGGGGATCAGGGGGCTATTTACGAGCAGTACTTC
>TRBJ1-2|TRBD1|few|18|TRBV4-3
CASSQDPTLTGTVTGYTF
TGCGCCAGCAGCCAAGATCCCACCCTGACCGGGACAGTAACTGGCTACACCTTC
>TRBJ1-6|NA|NA|17|TRBV20-1
CSARGGQISSYNSPLHF
TGCAGTGCTAGAGGTGGACAGATCAGCTCCTATAATTCACCCCTCCACTTT
>TRBJ1-2|NA|few|13|TRBV6-5
CASSYLGARGYTF
TGTGCCAGCAGTTATCTAGGGGCGAGGGGCTACACCTTC
>TRBJ1-6|NA|NA|13|TRBV9
CASSVGELSPLHF
TGTGCCAGCAGCGTAGGAGAGCTTTCACCCCTCCACTTT
>TRBJ2-5|TRBD1|NA|13|TRBV5-6
CASSYQGAWGQYF
TGTGCCAGCAGCTACCAGGGGGCGTGGGGGCAGTACTTC
>TRBJ2-3|TRBD2|few|14|TRBV7-2
CASSSAGGRDTQYF
TGTGCCAGCAGCTCGGCGGGGGGCAGAGATACGCAGTATTTT
>TRBJ1-2|NA|NA|16|TRBV27
CASSLLEGGRFAGYTF
TGTGCCAGCAGTTTATTGGAAGGGGGGCGATTCGCGGGCTACACCTTC
>TRBJ2-7|TRBD1|few|16|TRBV18
CASSVPQGDRGKEQYF
TGTGCCAGCTCAGTCCCACAAGGGGACAGGGGAAAAGAGCAGTACTTC
>TRBJ1-2|NA|few|13|TRBV6-2/TRBV6-3
CASSYDSIYGYTF
TGTGCCAGCAGTTACGACAGCATTTATGGCTACACCTTC
>TRBJ2-1|TRBD2|few|20|TRBV24-1
CATSDPRLAGGPGTYNEQFF
TGTGCCACCAGTGATCCCAGACTAGCGGGGGGGCCCGGTACATACAATGAGCAGTTCTTC
>TRBJ1-4|TRBD1|NA|14|TRBV18
CASSSGQAGEKLFF
TGTGCCAGCTCATCCGGACAGGCCGGAGAAAAACTGTTTTTT
>TRBJ2-5|TRBD2|NA|16|TRBV4-3
CASSLHTLAGQETQYF
TGCGCCAGCAGCCTACATACGCTAGCGGGCCAAGAGACCCAGTACTTC
>TRBJ2-7|NA|NA|16|TRBV3-1
CASSQELGALYNEQYF
TGTGCCAGCAGCCAAGAGCTGGGGGCCCTCTACAATGAGCAGTACTTC
>TRBJ1-4|NA|few|13|TRBV4-3
CASSQARLEKLFF
TGCGCCAGCAGCCAAGCCCGCCTTGAAAAACTGTTTTTT
>TRBJ1-1|NA|NA|13|TRBV11-2
CASRRIGSTEAFF
TGTGCCAGCCGCCGTATCGGGAGCACTGAAGCTTTCTTT
>TRBJ2-5|NA|NA|13|TRBV20-1
CSARRDTPTAQYF
TGCAGTGCTAGAAGGGACACCCCGACGGCCCAGTACTTC
>TRBJ1-5|NA|NA|16|TRBV20-1
CSASYTWAQRGQPQHF
TGTAGTGCTAGTTACACCTGGGCCCAACGTGGGCAGCCCCAGCATTTT